This TCR beta chain was obtained from a study of CD8 T cells in ankylosing spondylitis. Study results and caveats: Blood of patients with ankylosing spondylitis appeared to be characterized by a TCR beta motif of several highly homologous variants.

With regard to this clonotype: Its specificity is unknown.

Quantitative 5'-RACE with molecular barcodes was used to make the TCR beta libraries. TCRdb independently ran MiXCR on the 5' RACE reads; one entry per CDR3 protein. The table includes around 130,000 distinct CDR3 sequences, roughly 8.8% detected once. This receptor was obtained from a male donor with ankylosing spondylitis or in good health (not recorded which). The sample consisted of blood, either unsorted or a sorted T cell fraction (not recorded which).

The CDR3: CASSGGQRQNEKLFF. The DNA for the CDR3 is TGCGCCAGCAGCGGGGGACAGCGGCAAAATGAAAAACTGTTTTTT. The V call is TRBV5-1, the J call TRBJ1-4; 7 nucleotides match TRBD1. CDR1 SGHRS and CDR2 YFSETQ come from the germline V gene. V was pared by 4 bases and J by 5 bases, with 8 bases of the junction left unmatched. CDR3 length: 15 residues.